The table lists the clone carrying this T cell receptor (beta chain) with many counts. The data derive from a study of blood T cell repertoires in COVID-19. About the research overall: Sites across the United States, Italy and Spain contributed samples from acute and convalescent COVID-19. PBMCs, B-cell-depleted T cells, or T cells were the source of the cDNA or gDNA that made up the material.

In the original processing: Reference gene primer amplification gave nucleated cell count estimates. Assay: immunoSEQ multiplex PCR; the TCRdb copy retains only in-frame clones and omits some. V, J and clone size derive from that table, while D and trimming were established from the DNA sequence. The sample includes some 73,000 clones, roughly four fifths of them seen just once. With 11 bases clipped from V and 8 bases from J, the junction kept 17 bases outside the gene matches. This CDR3 has 15 residues. Germline V gene sequence: CDR1 ENHRY, CDR2 SYGVKD. J is TRBJ2-2 and V is TRBV10-3, with TRBD2 matching 7 bases. Sequencing was done on a sample of peripheral blood. The receptor's source is a human donor in a cohort sampled during active COVID-19. For the CDR3, the DNA is TGTGCCTATAGCGGGCTCACCGAGATGATGGGGGAGCTGTTTTTT. It codes for CAYSGLTEMMGELFF.